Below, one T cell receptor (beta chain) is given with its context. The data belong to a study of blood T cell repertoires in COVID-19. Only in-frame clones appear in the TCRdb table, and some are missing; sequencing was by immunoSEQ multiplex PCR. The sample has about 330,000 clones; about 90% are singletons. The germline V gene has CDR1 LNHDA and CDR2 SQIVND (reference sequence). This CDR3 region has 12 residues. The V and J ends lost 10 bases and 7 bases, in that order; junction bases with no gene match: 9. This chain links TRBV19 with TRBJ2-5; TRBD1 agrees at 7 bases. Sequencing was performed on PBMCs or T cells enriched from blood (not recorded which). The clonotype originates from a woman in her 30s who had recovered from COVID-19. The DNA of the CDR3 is TGTGCCACGAGGGGGCTCCAGGTGACCCAGTACTTC. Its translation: CATRGLQVTQYF.